Following are 12 T cell receptor beta chains from one sample sequenced in a study of CD8 T cells in ankylosing spondylitis. TCRdb recomputed calls from the 5' RACE reads with MiXCR, one row per CDR3 protein. In the table there are 230,000 or so distinct CDR3 sequences, 15% to 20% of which are singletons. Sequenced material: blood, either unsorted or a sorted T cell fraction (not recorded which). The receptors here all came from a male donor with ankylosing spondylitis or in good health (not recorded which).

CDR3 sequence (DNA): TGCAGCGTTGGGGAAGGACACGAGCAGTACTTC. Translation: CSVGEGHEQYF. The chain links TRBV29-1 to TRBJ2-7, with D unclear. Trimming removed 4 bases at V and 5 bases at J, with 9 bases between. Germline CDR1 reads SQVTM; CDR2 reads ANQGSEA. The CDR3 sequence is 11 residues long.

Only a few counts were recorded for this clonotype. The V call is TRBV5-6, the J call TRBJ2-1; no definite D call. Germline assignment: CDR1 SGHDT and CDR2 YYEEEE. Between the trimmed V and J ends, which lost 0 bases and 8 bases, there was a span of 9 bases. The CDR3 totals 13 residues. The CDR3 is CASSLGGMDEQFF. DNA for the CDR3: TGTGCCAGCAGCTTGGGGGGAATGGATGAGCAGTTCTTC.

The genes are TRBV2 and TRBJ2-1; D not resolved. The CDR3 length is 16 residues. Germline CDR1 reads SNHLY; CDR2 reads FYNNEI. Trimming pared 3 bases from V and 2 bases from J, leaving 14 bases between. Here the CDR3 DNA reads TGTGCCAGCAGTGACTCTCTGGGTGAGGCCTACAATGAGCAGTTCTTC. Translating gives CASSDSLGEAYNEQFF.

V gene TRBV4-1 combines with J gene TRBJ2-5; D unclear. V lost 4 bases and J 4 bases, leaving 13 bases between the germline ends. Germline CDR1 MGHRA, CDR2 YSYEKL. The CDR3 contains 14 residues. For the CDR3, the DNA is TGCGCCAGCAGCCCAATGATCCCGGGAGAGACCCAGTACTTC. Residues: CASSPMIPGETQYF.

This clonotype was seen a handful of times. The chain links TRBV7-9 to TRBJ2-1; 10 nucleotides align to TRBD2. This CDR3 contains 17 residues. Unmatched junction bases numbered 14, after V lost 5 bases and J lost 7 bases. In germline, CDR1 is SEHNR, CDR2 FQNEAQ (reference sequence). The CDR3 here is CASSPPTSGIFPNEQFF. The DNA of the CDR3 is TGTGCCAGCAGCCCTCCCACTAGCGGGATTTTCCCGAATGAGCAGTTCTTC.

The table lists this clonotype with a few counts. This sequence joins TRBV29-1 and TRBJ2-2; D is possibly TRBD2 (6 bases). V was pared by 7 bases and J by 1 base, with 10 bases between. Germline V lookup: CDR1 SQVTM, CDR2 ANQGSEA. This CDR3 spans 13 amino acids. CDR3 protein: CSALRGNTGELFF. In DNA, the CDR3 is TGCAGCGCCTTGCGGGGGAACACCGGGGAGCTGTTTTTT.

This clonotype appeared a few times. The chain recombines TRBV4-1 with TRBJ2-7; 7 nucleotides agree with TRBD2. The J segment lost 6 bases and the V segment lost 4 bases, leaving 12 bases of the junction unmatched. The CDR3 has 15 amino acids. The germline CDR1 and CDR2 sequences are MGHRA and YSYEKL. This CDR3 reads CASSLVNAGEAEQYF. DNA for the CDR3: TGCGCCAGCAGCCTTGTAAACGCGGGGGAGGCCGAGCAGTACTTC.

This clonotype was seen only a few times. The CDR3 DNA follows: TGCAGTGCTAGAGATGGGGGACAGGGGTTAGGCGAGCAGTTCTTC. This codes for CSARDGGQGLGEQFF. J is TRBJ2-1 and V is TRBV20-1, with 10 bases matching TRBD1. The V gene end was trimmed by 0 bases and the J gene end by 10 bases; junction bases not matched to a gene: 9. This CDR3 contains 15 residues. Germline assignment: CDR1 DFQATT and CDR2 SNEGSKA (reference sequence).

This clonotype was counted only a few times. Here the CDR3 reads CASSVAPLPTRTRANEQFF. CDR3 in DNA: TGTGCCAGCAGCGTAGCACCCCTCCCCACGCGGACCCGTGCCAATGAGCAGTTCTTC. V usage is TRBV9 and J usage is TRBJ2-1; D not certain. The CDR3 sequence is 19 residues long. Trimming removed 0 bases at V and 6 bases at J, with 25 bases between. From germline, CDR1 is SGDLS and CDR2 YYNGEE.

This clonotype was found a few times. The CDR3 protein is CASSFTQGEFYEQYF. CDR3 bases: TGTGCCAGCAGCTTCACTCAGGGGGAGTTCTACGAGCAGTACTTC. The chain has TRBV11-2 and TRBJ2-7; the match to TRBD1 covers 7 bases. The CDR3 loop spans 15 amino acids. The V gene end was trimmed by 3 bases and the J gene end by 3 bases; junction bases not matched to a gene: 8. Germline CDR1 SGHAT, CDR2 FQNNGV.

The chain combines TRBV10-1 with TRBJ2-3, with 9 positions matching TRBD2. Trimming at V came to 3 bases and at J to 6 bases, leaving 4 bases not matched to a gene. CDR3 size: 14 residues. Germline lookup yields CDR1 WNHNN and CDR2 SYGVQD (reference sequence). CDR3 loop: CASSELAGVDTQYF. DNA of the CDR3: TGCGCCAGCAGTGAATTAGCGGGAGTGGATACGCAGTATTTT.

The rearrangement uses TRBV4-1 and TRBJ2-7, with 9 positions matching TRBD1. This CDR3 contains 17 residues. In germline, CDR1 is MGHRA, CDR2 YSYEKL. V shed 3 bases and J 2 bases; nucleotides not matched to a gene: 11. The CDR3 sequence: CASSQLSTGGFAYEQYF. The CDR3 bases are TGCGCCAGCAGCCAGCTATCAACAGGGGGCTTCGCCTACGAGCAGTACTTC.